What follows describes a single T cell receptor (beta chain). As yet, its antigen is unknown. This CDR3 comprises 14 residues. CDR1 and CDR2 from the germline V gene are MNHNS and SASEGT. Trimming cost V 6 bases and J 2 bases, with 10 bases left between them. During the collection period, no donor immune events like infections were recorded. Some clones are missing from TCRdb's copy, which holds only in-frame ones; the method was immunoSEQ multiplex PCR. Found here are under 95,000 clones, around 89% of them singletons; the top ten hold around 2.8%. The sample is drawn from a study of identifying expanded T cells in peripheral blood. Findings of the study overall: Differentially abundant clones: roughly 1.2 between replicates, around 16 at approximately 13 days, approximately 19 at four. Clone count variance between roughly 2-week samples rose with total template count.

The clonotype comes from a person aged 18 to 75 in good health. The chain recombines TRBV6-1 with TRBJ1-4, with TRBD1 as a possible D gene (5 bases). What was sequenced was blood. The CDR3, as DNA: TGTGCCAGCAGCTTATACAGGACTAATGAAAAACTGTTTTTT. Amino acids: CASSLYRTNEKLFF.